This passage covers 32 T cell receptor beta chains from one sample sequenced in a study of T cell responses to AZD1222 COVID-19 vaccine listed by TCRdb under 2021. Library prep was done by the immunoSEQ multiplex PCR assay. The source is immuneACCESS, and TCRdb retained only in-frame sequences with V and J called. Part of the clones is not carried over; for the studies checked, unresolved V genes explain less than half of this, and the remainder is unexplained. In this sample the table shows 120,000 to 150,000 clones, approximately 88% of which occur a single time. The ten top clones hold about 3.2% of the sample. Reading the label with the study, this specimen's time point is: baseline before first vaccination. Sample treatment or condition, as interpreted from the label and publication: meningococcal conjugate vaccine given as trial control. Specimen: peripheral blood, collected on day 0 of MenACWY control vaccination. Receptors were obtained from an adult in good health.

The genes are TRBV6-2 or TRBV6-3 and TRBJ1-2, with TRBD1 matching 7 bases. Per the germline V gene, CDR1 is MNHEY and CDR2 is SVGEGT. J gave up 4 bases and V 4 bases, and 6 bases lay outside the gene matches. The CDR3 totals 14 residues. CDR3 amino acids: CASSSETGFYGYTF. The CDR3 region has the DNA TGTGCCAGCAGTTCCGAGACAGGGTTCTATGGCTACACCTTC.

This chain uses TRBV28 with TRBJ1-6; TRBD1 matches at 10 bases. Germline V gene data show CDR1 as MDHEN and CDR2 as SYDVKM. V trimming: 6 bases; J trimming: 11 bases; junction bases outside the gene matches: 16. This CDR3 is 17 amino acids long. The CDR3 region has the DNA TGTGCCAGCAGCCGAATCGGGACAGGGGCTAGGGAGGCACCCCTCCACTTT. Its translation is CASSRIGTGAREAPLHF. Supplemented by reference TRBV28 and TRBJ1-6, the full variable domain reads DVKVTQSSRYLVKRTGEKVFLECVQDMDHENMFWYRQDPGLGLRLIYFSYDVKMKEKGDIPEGYSVSREKKERFSLILESASTNQTSMYLCASSRIGTGAREAPLHFGNGTRLTVT.

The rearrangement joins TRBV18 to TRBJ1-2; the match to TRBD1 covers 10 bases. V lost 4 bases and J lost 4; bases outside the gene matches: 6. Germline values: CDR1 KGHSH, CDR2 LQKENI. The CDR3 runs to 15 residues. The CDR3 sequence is CASSRQGQGSYGYTF. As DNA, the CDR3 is TGTGCCAGCTCACGTCAGGGACAGGGGTCCTATGGCTACACCTTC.

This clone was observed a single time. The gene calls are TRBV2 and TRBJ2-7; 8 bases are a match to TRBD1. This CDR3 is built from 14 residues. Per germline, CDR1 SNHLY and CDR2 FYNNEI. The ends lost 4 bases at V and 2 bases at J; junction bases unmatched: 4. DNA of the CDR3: TGTGCCAGCAGTGTGTCAGGGGGCACCTACGAGCAGTACTTC. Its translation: CASSVSGGTYEQYF.

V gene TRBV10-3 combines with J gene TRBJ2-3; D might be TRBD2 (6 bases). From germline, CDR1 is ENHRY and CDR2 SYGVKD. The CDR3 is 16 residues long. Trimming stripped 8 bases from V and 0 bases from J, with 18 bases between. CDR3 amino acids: CAIHPRGNISTDTQYF. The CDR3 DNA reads TGTGCCATCCACCCGCGGGGTAATATTAGCACAGATACGCAGTATTTT.

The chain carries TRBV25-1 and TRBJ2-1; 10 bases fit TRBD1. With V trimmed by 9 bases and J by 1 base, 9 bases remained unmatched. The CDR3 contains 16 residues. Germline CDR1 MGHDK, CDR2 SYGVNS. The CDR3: CASVSGTGVSYNEQFF. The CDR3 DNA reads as TGTGCCAGTGTCTCCGGGACAGGGGTGTCCTACAATGAGCAGTTCTTC.

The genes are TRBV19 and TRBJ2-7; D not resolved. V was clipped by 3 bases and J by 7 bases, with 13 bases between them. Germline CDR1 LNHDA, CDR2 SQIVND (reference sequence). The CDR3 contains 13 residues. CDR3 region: CASSIRPGGEQYF. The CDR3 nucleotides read TGTGCCAGTAGTATTCGGCCAGGTGGAGAGCAGTACTTC.

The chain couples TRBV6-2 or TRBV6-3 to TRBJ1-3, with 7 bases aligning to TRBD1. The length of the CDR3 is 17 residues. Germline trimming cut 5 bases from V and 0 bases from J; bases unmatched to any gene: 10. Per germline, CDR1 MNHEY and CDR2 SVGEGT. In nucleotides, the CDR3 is TGTGCCAGCAGTCCGCGACAGGGCCGTACCTCTGGAAACACCATATATTTT. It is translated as CASSPRQGRTSGNTIYF.

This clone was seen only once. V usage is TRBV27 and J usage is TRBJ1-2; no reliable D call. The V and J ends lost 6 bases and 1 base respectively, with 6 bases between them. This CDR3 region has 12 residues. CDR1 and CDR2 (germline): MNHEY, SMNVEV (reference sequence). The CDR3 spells CASRWGNYGYTF. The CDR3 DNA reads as TGTGCCAGCAGATGGGGTAACTATGGCTACACCTTC.

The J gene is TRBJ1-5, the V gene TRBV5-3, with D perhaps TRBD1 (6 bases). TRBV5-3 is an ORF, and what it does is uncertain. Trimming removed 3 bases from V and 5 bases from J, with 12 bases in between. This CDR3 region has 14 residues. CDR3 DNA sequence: TGTGCCAGAAGCTCCGGGGGGCGCGATCAGCCCCAGCATTTT. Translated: CARSSGGRDQPQHF.

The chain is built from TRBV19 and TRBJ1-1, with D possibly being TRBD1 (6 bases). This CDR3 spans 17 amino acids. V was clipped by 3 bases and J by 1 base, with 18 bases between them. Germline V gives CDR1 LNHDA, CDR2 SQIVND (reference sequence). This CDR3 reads CASSMNLAGDPNTEAFF. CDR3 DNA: TGTGCCAGTAGTATGAATCTGGCAGGGGACCCGAACACTGAAGCTTTCTTT. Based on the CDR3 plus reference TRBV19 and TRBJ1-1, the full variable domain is DGGITQSPKYLFRKEGQNVTLSCEQNLNHDAMYWYRQDPGQGLRLIYYSQIVNDFQKGDIAEGYSVSREKKESFPLTVTSAQKNPTAFYLCASSMNLAGDPNTEAFFGQGTRLTVV.

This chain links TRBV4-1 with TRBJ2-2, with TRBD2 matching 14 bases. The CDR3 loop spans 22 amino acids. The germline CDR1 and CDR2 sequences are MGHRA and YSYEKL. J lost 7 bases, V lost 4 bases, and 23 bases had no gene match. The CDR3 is CASSLLISGTSGRPRQGGELFF. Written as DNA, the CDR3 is TGCGCCAGCAGCCTTCTCATTTCCGGGACTAGCGGGAGACCACGTCAAGGCGGGGAGCTGTTTTTT.

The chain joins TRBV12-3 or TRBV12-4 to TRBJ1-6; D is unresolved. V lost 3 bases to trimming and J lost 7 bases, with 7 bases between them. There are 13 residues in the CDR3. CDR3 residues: CASSFGRNSPLHF. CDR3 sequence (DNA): TGTGCCAGCAGTTTCGGACGGAATTCACCCCTCCACTTT.

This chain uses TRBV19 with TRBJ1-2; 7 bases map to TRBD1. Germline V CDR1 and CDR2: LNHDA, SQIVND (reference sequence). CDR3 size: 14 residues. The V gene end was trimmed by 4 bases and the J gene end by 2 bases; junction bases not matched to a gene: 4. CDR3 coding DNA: TGTGCCAGTAGTACCACGACAGGGAACTATGGCTACACCTTC. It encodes CASSTTTGNYGYTF.

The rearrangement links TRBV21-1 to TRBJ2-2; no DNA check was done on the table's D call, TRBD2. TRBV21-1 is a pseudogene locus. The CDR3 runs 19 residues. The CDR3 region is CASSHPVIAGGPNTGELFF. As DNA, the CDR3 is TGTGCCAGCAGCCACCCCGTGATAGCGGGAGGGCCGAACACCGGGGAGCTGTTTTTT.

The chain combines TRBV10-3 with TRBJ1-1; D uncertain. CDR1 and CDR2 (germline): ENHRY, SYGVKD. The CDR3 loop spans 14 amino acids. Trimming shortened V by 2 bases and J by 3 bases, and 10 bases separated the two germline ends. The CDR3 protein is CAISERAEDTEAFF. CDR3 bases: TGTGCCATCAGTGAGAGGGCGGAGGACACTGAAGCTTTCTTT.

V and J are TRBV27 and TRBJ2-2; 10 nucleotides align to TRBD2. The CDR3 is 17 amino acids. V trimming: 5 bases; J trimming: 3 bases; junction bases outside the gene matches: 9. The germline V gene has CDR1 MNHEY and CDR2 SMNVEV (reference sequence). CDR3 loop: CASSPGLANVDTGELFF. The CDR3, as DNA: TGTGCCAGCAGTCCGGGACTAGCGAATGTGGACACCGGGGAGCTGTTTTTT.

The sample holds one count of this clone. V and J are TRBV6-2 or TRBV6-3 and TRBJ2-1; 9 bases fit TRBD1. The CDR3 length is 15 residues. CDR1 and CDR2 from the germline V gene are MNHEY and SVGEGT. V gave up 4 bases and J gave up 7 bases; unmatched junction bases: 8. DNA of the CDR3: TGTGCCAGCAGTTTGACAGGGGGTTTCGGGAATGAGCAGTTCTTC. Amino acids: CASSLTGGFGNEQFF.

The CDR3 bases are TGTGCCAGCAGCCTCTCGACAGGGGGGTATGAAAAACTGTTTTTT. Amino acids: CASSLSTGGYEKLFF. The chain uses TRBV28 and TRBJ1-4, with 9 positions matching TRBD1. The V and J ends lost 6 bases and 6 bases, in that order; junction bases with no gene match: 8. Germline values: CDR1 MDHEN, CDR2 SYDVKM. This CDR3 contains 15 residues.

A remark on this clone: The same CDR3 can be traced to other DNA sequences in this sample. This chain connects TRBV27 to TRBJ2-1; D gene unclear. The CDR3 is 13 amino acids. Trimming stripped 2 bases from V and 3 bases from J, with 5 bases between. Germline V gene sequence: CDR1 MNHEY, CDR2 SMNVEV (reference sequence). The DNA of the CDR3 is TGTGCCAGCAGTTTAAGCTACTACAATGAGCAGTTCTTC. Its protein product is CASSLSYYNEQFF.

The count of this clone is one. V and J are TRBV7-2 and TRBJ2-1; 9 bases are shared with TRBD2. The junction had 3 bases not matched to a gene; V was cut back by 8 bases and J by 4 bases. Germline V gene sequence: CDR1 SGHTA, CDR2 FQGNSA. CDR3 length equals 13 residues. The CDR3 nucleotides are TGTGCCAGCGAAGCGGGGGGATACAATGAGCAGTTCTTC. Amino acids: CASEAGGYNEQFF.

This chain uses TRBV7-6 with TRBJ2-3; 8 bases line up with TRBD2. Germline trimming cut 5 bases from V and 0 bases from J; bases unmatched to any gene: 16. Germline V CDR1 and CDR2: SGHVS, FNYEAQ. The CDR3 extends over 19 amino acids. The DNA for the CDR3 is TGTGCCAGCAGCCTGAGGCCGGGACTAGAAAGCTTTAGCACAGATACGCAGTATTTT. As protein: CASSLRPGLESFSTDTQYF.

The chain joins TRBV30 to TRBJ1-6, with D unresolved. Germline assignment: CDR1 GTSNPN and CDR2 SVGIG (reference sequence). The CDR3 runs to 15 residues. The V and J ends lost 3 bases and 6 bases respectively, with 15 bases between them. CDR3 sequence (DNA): TGTGCCTGGAGGTCCGAAAGAGAACTTAATTCACCCCTCCACTTT. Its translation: CAWRSERELNSPLHF.

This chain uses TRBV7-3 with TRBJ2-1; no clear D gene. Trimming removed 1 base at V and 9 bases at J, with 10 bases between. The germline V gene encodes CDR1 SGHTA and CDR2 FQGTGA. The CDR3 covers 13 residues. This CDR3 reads CASSLIGWGEQFF. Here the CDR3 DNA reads TGTGCCAGCAGCTTAATCGGTTGGGGTGAGCAGTTCTTC.

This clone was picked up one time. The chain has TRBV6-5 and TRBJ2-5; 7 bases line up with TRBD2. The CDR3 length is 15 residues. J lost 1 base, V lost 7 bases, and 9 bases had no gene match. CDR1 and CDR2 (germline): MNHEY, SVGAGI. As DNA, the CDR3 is TGTGCCAGCACCTGGGCCGGGGGGTTCCAAGAGACCCAGTACTTC. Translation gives CASTWAGGFQETQYF.

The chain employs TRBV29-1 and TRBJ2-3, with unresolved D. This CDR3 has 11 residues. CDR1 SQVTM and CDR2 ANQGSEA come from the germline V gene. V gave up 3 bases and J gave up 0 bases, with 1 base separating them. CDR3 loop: CSVDSTDTQYF. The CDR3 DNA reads TGCAGCGTTGATAGCACAGATACGCAGTATTTT.

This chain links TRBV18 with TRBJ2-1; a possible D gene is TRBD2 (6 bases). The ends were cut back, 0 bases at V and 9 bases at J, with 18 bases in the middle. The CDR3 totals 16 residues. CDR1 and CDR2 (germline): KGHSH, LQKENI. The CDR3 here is CASSPPAGRLISEQFF. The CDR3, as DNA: TGTGCCAGCTCACCACCGGCCGGGAGACTGATCAGTGAGCAGTTCTTC. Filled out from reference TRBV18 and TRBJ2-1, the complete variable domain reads NAGVMQNPRHLVRRRGQEARLRCSPMKGHSHVYWYRQLPEEGLKFMVYLQKENIIDESGMPKERFSAEFPKEGPSILRIQQVVRGDSAAYFCASSPPAGRLISEQFFGPGTRLTVL.

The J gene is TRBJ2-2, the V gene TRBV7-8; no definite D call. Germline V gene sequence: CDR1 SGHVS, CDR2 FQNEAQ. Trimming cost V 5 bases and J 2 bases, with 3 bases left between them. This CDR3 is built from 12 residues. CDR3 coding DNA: TGTGCCAGCAGCCGAAACACCGGGGAGCTGTTTTTT. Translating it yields CASSRNTGELFF.

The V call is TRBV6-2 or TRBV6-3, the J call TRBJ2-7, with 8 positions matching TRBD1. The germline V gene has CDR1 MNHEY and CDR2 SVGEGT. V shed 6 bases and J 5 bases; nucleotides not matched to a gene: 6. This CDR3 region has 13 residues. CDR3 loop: CASSQGAIHEQYF. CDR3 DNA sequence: TGTGCCAGCAGCCAGGGGGCTATCCACGAGCAGTACTTC.

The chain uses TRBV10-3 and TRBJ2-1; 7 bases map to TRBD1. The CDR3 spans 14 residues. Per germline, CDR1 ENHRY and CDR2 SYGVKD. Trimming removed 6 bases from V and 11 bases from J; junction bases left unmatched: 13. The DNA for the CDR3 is TGTGCCATCAGCTCGGACAAACCGGGACAGAAGCAGTTCTTC. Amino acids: CAISSDKPGQKQFF.

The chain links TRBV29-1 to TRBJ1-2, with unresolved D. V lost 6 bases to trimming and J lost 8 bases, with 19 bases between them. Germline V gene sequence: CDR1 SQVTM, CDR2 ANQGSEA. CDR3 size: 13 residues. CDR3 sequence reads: CSVDPGFLGGYTF. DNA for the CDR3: TGCAGCGTGGACCCGGGATTTCTGGGGGGCTACACCTTC.

The CDR3 sequence: CASSRVPGAYGYTF. The CDR3 DNA reads TGTGCCAGCAGTCGAGTACCGGGGGCCTATGGCTACACCTTC. This chain links TRBV5-8 with TRBJ1-2; D perhaps matches TRBD1 (6 bases). V lost 5 bases, J lost 4 bases, and 15 bases lay in between. CDR1 is SGHTS, CDR2 YDEGEE, per germline. This CDR3 region has 14 residues.